The 6 T cell receptor beta chains below were found in one sample sequenced in a study of cytomegalovirus exposure and HLA in healthy donors. Primers for the PCR totalled 60 Vbeta and 13 Jbeta. Profiled with immunoSEQ multiplex PCR; TCRdb holds only in-frame clones, not every one. The table shows fewer than 250,000 clones, with roughly 80% occurring only once. Material: PBMCs. These receptors all stem from a male donor in good health and CMV-seropositive.

The chain carries TRBV19 and TRBJ2-7; TRBD1 matches at 7 bases. J gave up 3 bases and V 4 bases, and 3 bases lay outside the gene matches. Germline V gene data show CDR1 as LNHDA and CDR2 as SQIVND (reference sequence). The CDR3 spans 13 residues. CDR3 amino acids: CASSRDSNYEQYF. Written as DNA, the CDR3 is TGTGCCAGTAGTAGGGACAGCAACTACGAGCAGTACTTC.

This chain connects TRBV5-4 to TRBJ2-7; 10 nucleotides match TRBD1. The CDR3 length is 14 residues. Per the germline V gene, CDR1 is SGHNT and CDR2 is YYREEE (reference sequence). Unmatched junction bases numbered 5, after V lost 3 bases and J lost 5 bases. The CDR3 sequence: CASSSRDRGNEQYF. DNA for the CDR3: TGTGCCAGCAGCTCCCGGGACAGGGGAAACGAGCAGTACTTC. The variable domain in full, completed from reference TRBV5-4 and TRBJ2-7, reads ETGVTQSPTHLIKTRGQQVTLRCSSQSGHNTVSWYQQALGQGPQFIFQYYREEENGRGNFPPRFSGLQFPNYSSELNVNALELDDSALYLCASSSRDRGNEQYFGPGTRLTVT.

This rearrangement joins TRBV28 to TRBJ1-2; no clear D. CDR3 length equals 15 residues. Per germline, CDR1 MDHEN and CDR2 SYDVKM. V lost 8 bases and J lost 2, with 18 bases in between. CDR3 nucleotide sequence: TGTGCCAGCTTGACCCGCAGGAAATTAAACTATGGCTACACCTTC. It specifies CASLTRRKLNYGYTF.

V usage is TRBV7-2 and J usage is TRBJ1-2; TRBD1 matches 8 bases. The CDR3 runs 16 residues. CDR1 and CDR2 from the germline V gene are SGHTA and FQGNSA. The junction had 12 bases not matched to a gene; V was cut back by 1 base and J by 8 bases. The CDR3 nucleotides are TGTGCCAGCAGCTTAGAATTGACAGGGGAGATGGAGGGCTACACCTTC. Translated: CASSLELTGEMEGYTF.

The CDR3: CASSWQGGRGTEAFF. CDR3 DNA sequence: TGTGCCAGCAGTTGGCAGGGAGGAAGGGGCACTGAAGCTTTCTTT. This chain uses TRBV6-5 with TRBJ1-1; perhaps TRBD1 as D (5 bases). V gave up 4 bases and J gave up 4 bases, with 16 bases separating them. The CDR3 runs to 15 residues. From germline, CDR1 is MNHEY and CDR2 SVGAGI.

This chain links TRBV18 with TRBJ1-5, with unresolved D. Germline V gives CDR1 KGHSH, CDR2 LQKENI. Trimming took 3 bases from V and 4 from J, leaving 7 bases between them. The CDR3 extends over 13 amino acids. CDR3 DNA sequence: TGTGCCAGCTCACCGGCTAGGAATCAGCCCCAGCATTTT. Protein product: CASSPARNQPQHF. The full variable domain, its missing parts supplied by reference TRBV18 and TRBJ1-5, is NAGVMQNPRHLVRRRGQEARLRCSPMKGHSHVYWYRQLPEEGLKFMVYLQKENIIDESGMPKERFSAEFPKEGPSILRIQQVVRGDSAAYFCASSPARNQPQHFGDGTRLSIL.